This entry is about one T cell receptor beta chain. Its matching antigen is unknown. This sample is drawn from a study of T cell repertoires in cytomegalovirus infection. Study-level background: Used in the study were CMV epitopes, some recently identified and HLA-C-restricted, others well-studied and HLA-B-restricted. Shared public TCR beta signatures pointed to both CMV infection and a matching HLA type.

Study-wide results and limits: Carriers of CMV plus the relevant HLA were identified by cumulative public TCR beta family frequency.

V lost 1 base to trimming and J lost 6 bases, with 12 bases between them. The CDR3 spans 15 residues. One entry per CDR3 protein results from TCRdb running MiXCR on the reads. Of under 850,000 distinct CDR3 sequences in the sample, about 33% are singletons; the top ten hold approximately 18%. The material was cultured PBMCs, obtained from culture after CMV antigen stimulation. The origin of this receptor is a human donor in good health (CMV status not recorded). Some clones in this sample may be carry-over from other donors' samples. The chain recombines TRBV12-3 or TRBV12-4 with TRBJ2-2, with D possibly TRBD1 on 6 matching bases. The CDR3 sequence is CASSLVAGVAGELFF. CDR3 in DNA: TGTGCCAGCAGTTTAGTGGCAGGGGTGGCCGGGGAGCTGTTTTTT.